The 3 T cell receptor beta chains listed next were all sequenced from one sample in a study of shared clonotypes between healthy human individuals. Terminally differentiated effector memory CD45RA+ cells were left out of the naive CD8 fraction, which was CD45RO-negative and positively selected for CCR7. Repertoires were generated with immunoSEQ multiplex PCR, while TCRdb's copy carries only in-frame clones and drops some. The table has roughly 550,000 clones, 95% seen once; the top ten hold 0.11%. What was sequenced was naive CD8+ T cells sorted from blood. The source is a woman aged 30 to 39 in good health.

The chain carries TRBV28 and TRBJ1-5, with 8 positions matching TRBD1. Losses at the gene ends were 5 bases for V and 3 bases for J; bases not matched to a gene: 9. In germline, CDR1 is MDHEN, CDR2 SYDVKM. The CDR3 has 16 amino acids. The CDR3 here is CASSPPPGGFNQPQHF. The CDR3 bases are TGTGCCAGCAGTCCCCCCCCAGGGGGCTTCAATCAGCCCCAGCATTTT.

This chain joins TRBV28 and TRBJ2-7; unclear D gene. The V and J ends lost 5 bases and 0 bases respectively, with 8 bases between them. This CDR3 contains 13 residues. In germline, CDR1 is MDHEN, CDR2 SYDVKM. CDR3 coding DNA: TGTGCCAGCAGTAAGGGTAGCTCCTACGAGCAGTACTTC. This encodes CASSKGSSYEQYF.

V usage is TRBV28 and J usage is TRBJ1-4; D not certain. The CDR3 is 16 residues long. The germline V and J ends were trimmed by 6 bases and 8 bases, with 22 bases remaining between them. Germline V gives CDR1 MDHEN, CDR2 SYDVKM. In DNA, the CDR3 is TGTGCCAGCAGCCCTCTCAGCAGGCCCTATCCAGAAAAACTGTTTTTT. Amino acid sequence: CASSPLSRPYPEKLFF. The full variable domain, rest sourced from reference TRBV28 and TRBJ1-4, is DVKVTQSSRYLVKRTGEKVFLECVQDMDHENMFWYRQDPGLGLRLIYFSYDVKMKEKGDIPEGYSVSREKKERFSLILESASTNQTSMYLCASSPLSRPYPEKLFFGSGTQLSVL.